The table lists the clone carrying this T cell receptor (beta chain) with a few counts. Its target is not known. The data derive from a study of identical twins. General study findings and limits: In drawing conclusions, the study used cross-sectional statistical analysis and did not follow the same donors.

The CDR3 is 14 amino acids. The junction had 7 bases not matched to a gene; V was cut back by 3 bases and J by 2 bases. Germline CDR1 reads DFQATT; CDR2 reads SNEGSKA (reference sequence). Unique molecular identifiers were present on cDNA, and template switching added a universal primer site. From the 5' RACE reads, TCRdb called clonotypes with MiXCR, one entry per CDR3 protein. The table has around 340,000 distinct CDR3 sequences, roughly an eighth seen once. The sample was also linked to a second study, of yellow fever vaccine responses in identical twins.

The sequence was obtained from a woman aged 18 to 35 in good health. The rearrangement joins TRBV20-1 to TRBJ2-7; 7 bases line up with TRBD2. Sequencing was done on a sample of CD8+ T cells sorted from blood. CDR3 DNA sequence: TGCAGTGCTAGTAGGGACTACCCAACCTACGAGCAGTACTTC. It specifies CSASRDYPTYEQYF.